These T cell receptor beta chains were read from a single sample in a study of vaccination and CD4 T cells after COVID-19. Via MiXCR, TCRdb re-called the PCR reads, giving one row per CDR3 protein. The sample holds approximately 21,000 distinct CDR3 sequences, 60% seen once. For these TCRs, the target antigens are not known. Source: CD4+ T cells from blood, cultured in vitro, taken after SARS-CoV-2 vaccination. The receptors here all came from a human donor who had recovered from COVID-19. Both conserved end residues are part of each CDR3. Expanded clones get a size class; other rows say once, few or many, or leave the size out.

>TRBV20-1|12|TRBJ2-1|NA
CSARPFYNEQFF
>TRBV20-1|12|TRBJ2-7|NA
CSAKTGFYEQYF
>TRBV11-3|15|TRBJ1-2|few
CASSLSLGQEHGYTF
>TRBV20-1|14|TRBJ2-3|few
CSARGGGSTDTQYF
>TRBV30|13|TRBJ1-1|NA
CAWRDSMNTEAFF
>TRBV7-9|15|TRBJ2-7|NA
CASSTQTGSSYEQYF
>TRBV7-8|12|TRBJ1-2|NA
CASSSGHYGYTF
>TRBV10-3|13|TRBJ2-5|once
CAITGGYGETQYF
>TRBV12-3/TRBV12-4|13|TRBJ2-5|few
CASSSGFQETQYF
>TRBV10-3|14|TRBJ2-3|few
CATRPGHDGDTQYF
>TRBV6-2/TRBV6-3|18|TRBJ2-7|NA
CASRFGTSRNFDLDEQYF
>TRBV6-1|18|TRBJ2-7|once
CASRGGTGLAGSSYEQYF
>TRBV12-3/TRBV12-4|14|TRBJ1-2|NA
CASSTGQGTGSYTF
>TRBV15|13|TRBJ2-1|NA
CATSRDLGGLGVF
>TRBV6-5|13|TRBJ1-2|few
CASSSVGGEGYTF
>TRBV7-6|12|TRBJ1-2|few
CASSTRGQGYTF
>TRBV6-1|16|TRBJ1-5|NA
CASSSSWTGPNQPQHF
>TRBV27|14|TRBJ1-2|NA
CASSLQGAAYGYTF
>TRBV20-1|15|TRBJ1-4|NA
CSARPPGQLNEKLFF
>TRBV6-2/TRBV6-3|16|TRBJ1-5|few
CASSYSGGFSNQPQHF
>TRBV7-2|16|TRBJ1-2|NA
CASSLSTGQANYGYTF
>TRBV19|13|TRBJ1-5|NA
CASSIGSDQPQHF
>TRBV7-2|15|TRBJ2-7|NA
CASSLASPQAYEQYF
>TRBV5-1|14|TRBJ1-1|few
CASSFTSLNTEAFF
>TRBV7-3|14|TRBJ2-2|few
CASSPWQGAGELFF
>TRBV7-3|14|TRBJ2-3|NA
CASSPTSGTDTQYF
>TRBV11-3|15|TRBJ1-1|NA
CASSLSGGLNTEAFF
>TRBV30|14|TRBJ1-6|few
CAWETEGSASPLHF
>TRBV20-1|14|TRBJ2-2|NA
CSATTGERSGELFF
>TRBV27|16|TRBJ2-3|NA
CASSLRSLPTTDTQYF
>TRBV10-3|14|TRBJ2-5|NA
CAISGGNGQETQYF
>TRBV11-2|14|TRBJ2-3|NA
CASSPPTSGDTQYF
>TRBV7-2|14|TRBJ2-7|few
CASSLSGQAYEQYF
>TRBV6-4|13|TRBJ2-2|once
CASSQGRTGELFF
>TRBV7-2|14|TRBJ1-2|NA
CASSLGGQPYGYTF
>TRBV7-8|14|TRBJ1-1|NA
CASSLIGMNTEAFF
>TRBV19|15|TRBJ1-1|few
CASSIILRKNTEAFF